This passage covers 12 T cell receptor beta chains from one sample sequenced in a study of T cell responses to AZD1222 COVID-19 vaccine (dated by TCRdb to about 2021). Libraries were made using the immunoSEQ multiplex PCR assay. The immuneACCESS repertoire file appears here via TCRdb, limited to in-frame rearrangements. These files lack a portion of the clones; in checked studies, under half of the deficit traces to unresolved V genes, and the cause of the others is not known. The sample includes fewer than 200,000 clones, with about 92% observed a single time. Roughly 10% of the sample is taken by the ten largest. What this sample's time point label stands for: baseline before first vaccination. The sequences come from peripheral blood, collected on day 0 of AZD1222 vaccination. The receptors originated from an adult in good health.

The CDR3 DNA is TGTGCCAGCAGCGGATCGGTGAACACTGAAGCTTTCTTT. Translated: CASSGSVNTEAFF. This chain connects TRBV7-3 to TRBJ1-1; no firm D call. Trimming cost V 5 bases and J 0 bases, with 7 bases left between them. CDR1 SGHTA and CDR2 FQGTGA come from the germline V gene. The CDR3 loop spans 13 amino acids.

The chain couples TRBV5-1 to TRBJ1-4; 10 positions agree with TRBD1. The germline V gene encodes CDR1 SGHRS and CDR2 YFSETQ. V shed 4 bases and J 8 bases; nucleotides not matched to a gene: 5. CDR3 length: 14 amino acids. CDR3 nucleotides: TGCGCCAGCAGCATCGGGACAGGGGTAGAAAAACTGTTTTTT. Residues: CASSIGTGVEKLFF.

The chain combines TRBV2 with TRBJ1-2; D uncertain. Trimming stripped 4 bases from V and 7 bases from J, with 13 bases between. Germline CDR1 reads SNHLY; CDR2 reads FYNNEI. The CDR3 runs to 13 residues. CDR3 bases: TGTGCCAGCAGTGTTGACCGAAGATCTGGCTACACCTTC. It yields the protein CASSVDRRSGYTF.

This chain links TRBV5-1 with TRBJ2-1; D perhaps matches TRBD2 (5 bases). V was clipped by 3 bases and J by 8 bases, with 15 bases between them. CDR1 and CDR2 (germline): SGHRS, YFSETQ. The CDR3 runs 14 residues. For the CDR3, the DNA is TGCGCCAGCAGCTCTACTAGATCAAGCGATGAGCAGTTCTTC. This gives the protein CASSSTRSSDEQFF.

The chain has TRBV3-1 (or the pseudogene TRBV3-2) and TRBJ1-1; unclear D gene. The CDR3 has 13 residues. CDR1 LGHDT and CDR2 YNNKEL come from the germline V gene (reference sequence). V gave up 0 bases and J gave up 4 bases, with 6 bases separating them. The CDR3 DNA reads as TGTGCCAGCAGCCAAGATAAGTCCACTGAAGCTTTCTTT. Translated: CASSQDKSTEAFF.

This chain joins TRBV7-2 and TRBJ2-1; TRBD1 aligns across 8 bases. The J segment lost 3 bases and the V segment lost 2 bases, leaving 3 bases of the junction unmatched. Germline V gives CDR1 SGHTA, CDR2 FQGNSA. The CDR3 length is 15 residues. The CDR3 reads CASSLQGADYNEQFF. The CDR3 DNA reads as TGTGCCAGCAGCTTACAGGGGGCTGACTACAATGAGCAGTTCTTC. Full variable domain (rest looked up from reference TRBV7-2 and TRBJ2-1): GAGVSQSPSNKVTEKGKDVELRCDPISGHTALYWYRQSLGQGLEFLIYFQGNSAPDKSGLPSDRFSAERTGGSVSTLTIQRTQQEDSAVYLCASSLQGADYNEQFFGPGTRLTVL.

The chain carries TRBV25-1 and TRBJ1-1; tentative D call: TRBD1 (6 bases). This CDR3 comprises 15 residues. Trimming removed 2 bases from V and 5 bases from J, with 15 bases in between. Germline V lookup: CDR1 MGHDK, CDR2 SYGVNS. In DNA form, the CDR3 reads TGTGCCAGCAGTGAAAGGGGCAGGGGAGTGACTGAAGCTTTCTTT. It is translated as CASSERGRGVTEAFF.

V and J are TRBV13 and TRBJ2-1, with D unresolved. Germline CDR1 reads PRHDT; CDR2 reads FYEKMQ (reference sequence). The V end was cut by 3 bases, the J end by 4 bases, with 13 bases between. The CDR3 is made up of 15 amino acids. The CDR3 bases are TGTGCCAGCAGCTTCAGAGGTGGCCATTACAATGAGCAGTTCTTC. Translating gives CASSFRGGHYNEQFF.

The rearrangement joins TRBV9 to TRBJ2-2; 8 bases map to TRBD2. V lost 3 bases, J lost 1 base, and 2 bases stayed unmatched. The CDR3 loop spans 15 amino acids. The V gene's germline CDR1 is SGDLS and CDR2 YYNGEE. CDR3 sequence: CASSASGGNTGELFF. The CDR3 coding sequence is TGTGCCAGCAGCGCAAGCGGGGGGAACACCGGGGAGCTGTTTTTT.

The genes are TRBV28 and TRBJ2-3; 8 nucleotides match TRBD1. Trimming removed 10 bases from V and 2 bases from J; junction bases left unmatched: 5. The CDR3 is 13 residues long. The germline gives CDR1 MDHEN, CDR2 SYDVKM. The CDR3 nucleotides are TGTGCCATCAGGGGGCAGTTCACAGATACGCAGTATTTT. This sequence encodes CAIRGQFTDTQYF.

The CDR3 DNA reads TGTGCCAGCAGTTACGCGGCTGGACAGGGTAACGAAAAACTGTTTTTT. It translates to CASSYAAGQGNEKLFF. J is TRBJ1-4 and V is TRBV6-6, with 8 bases that match TRBD1. Trimming at V came to 2 bases and at J to 8 bases, leaving 10 bases not matched to a gene. CDR3 length: 16 amino acids. Germline values: CDR1 MNHNY, CDR2 SVGAGI (reference sequence).

The V call is TRBV12-3 or TRBV12-4, the J call TRBJ1-6, with no clear D. V shed 4 bases and J shed 11 bases, with 12 bases lying between them. The CDR3 is 13 amino acids. The CDR3 protein is CASSYGGGTPLHF. The CDR3 bases are TGTGCCAGCAGTTACGGTGGTGGGACACCCCTCCACTTT.